This TCR beta chain was sequenced during a study of T cell clonotyping in hematopoietic cell transplantation. Germline lookup yields CDR1 MGHRA and CDR2 YSYEKL. Trimming left V 1 base short and J 5 bases short, with 14 bases between. This CDR3 spans 16 amino acids. Study findings and constraints: Few recipient clonotypes overlapped donors; over 95% were de novo at given depth.

Only in-frame clones appear in the TCRdb table, and some are missing; sequencing was by immunoSEQ multiplex PCR. The sample has around 80,000 clones; 90% to 97% are singletons. The time point: recipient sample about 28 days before transplant, after cytoreduction. In the case of this clone: Its antigen is currently unknown.

This TCR came from a woman in her fifties or sixties with acute myeloid leukemia. Some clones in this sample may be carry-over from other donors' samples. The sample in question was peripheral blood mononuclear cells, obtained before stem cell transplant. J is TRBJ2-2 and V is TRBV4-1; the D call may be TRBD1 or TRBD2 (5 bases each). The CDR3 sequence is CASSQGLGPQTGELFF. Here the CDR3 DNA reads TGCGCCAGCAGCCAAGGTTTGGGACCCCAGACCGGGGAGCTGTTTTTT.